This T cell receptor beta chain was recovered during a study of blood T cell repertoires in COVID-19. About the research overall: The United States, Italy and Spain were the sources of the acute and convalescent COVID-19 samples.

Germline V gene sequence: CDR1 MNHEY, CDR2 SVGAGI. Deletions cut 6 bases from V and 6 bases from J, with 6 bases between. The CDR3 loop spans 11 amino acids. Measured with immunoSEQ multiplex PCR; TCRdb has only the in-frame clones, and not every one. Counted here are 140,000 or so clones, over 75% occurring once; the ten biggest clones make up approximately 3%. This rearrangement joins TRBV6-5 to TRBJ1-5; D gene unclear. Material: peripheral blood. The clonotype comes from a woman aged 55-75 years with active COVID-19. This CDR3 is CASRGGQPQHF. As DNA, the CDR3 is TGTGCCAGCAGAGGAGGTCAGCCCCAGCATTTT.